The entry that follows covers one TCR beta chain sequence. The data originate from a study of blood T cell repertoires in COVID-19. Some clones are missing from TCRdb's copy, which holds only in-frame ones; the method was immunoSEQ multiplex PCR. The sample records about 360,000 clones, 87% being singletons. The germline V gene has CDR1 MNHEY and CDR2 SVGAGI. V was cut by 5 bases and J by 5 bases, with 18 bases left in between. The CDR3 runs 15 residues. The TCR sequence derives from a man aged 35-49 years in a cohort exposed to, infected with or recovered from COVID-19 (not recorded which). This rearrangement joins TRBV6-5 to TRBJ1-1; the D gene is possibly TRBD1 (5 bases). The specimen was PBMCs or T cells enriched from blood (not recorded which). The CDR3 protein is CASSPDFPGRTEAFF. The CDR3 coding sequence is TGTGCCAGCAGTCCGGATTTTCCAGGGCGGACTGAAGCTTTCTTT.